This TCR beta chain was obtained from a study of CD8+CD57+ T cells in acquired aplastic anemia. Study overall: The study obtained 8.5 million to 12 million reads on average for CD4+ cells from healthy donors.

Germline V gives CDR1 SEHNR, CDR2 FQNEAQ (reference sequence). The V end lost 5 bases, the J end lost 2 bases, and 15 bases lay between the germline ends. The CDR3 is 15 residues long. CDR3 and TCR beta VDJ profiling relied on a genomic DNA template. MiXCR, run by TCRdb on the reads, gives a single entry per CDR3 protein. The data show about 42,000 distinct CDR3 sequences, about 70% seen once. The clonotype originates from a human donor in good health, serving as a control. The sample was sorted CD4+, CD8+, or CD8+CD57+ T cells (not recorded which) from PBMCs. The chain uses TRBV7-9 and TRBJ1-2; maybe TRBD1 (5 bases). CDR3 DNA sequence: TGTGCCAGCAGCCCTCCCAGGCCAGGGAACTATGGCTACACCTTC. Translated: CASSPPRPGNYGYTF.